This T cell receptor beta chain stems from a study of CXCR3-negative and CXCR3-positive naive CD8 T cells. Study context: Per-library TRB read counts averaged about 1.5 +/- 0.3 million, adding up to about 140 million in total.

CDR3 length: 15 residues. 5' RACE that incorporated UMI labels was used to prepare the TRB cDNA libraries. TCRdb derives one entry per CDR3 protein from the 5' RACE reads, leaving out DNA. This table lists some 130,000 distinct CDR3 sequences. Investigators sorted each CD8+ T cell subset in triplicate, taking 300,000 or so cells each time. Those CD8+ T cells considered naive were CD45RO-CCR7+CD27+CD95-. The sequencing input was naive CXCR3- CD8+ T cells from blood. The subset: CD45RO-CCR7+CD27+CD95- naive CD8+ T cells lacking CXCR3 (TNR3-). The chain carries TRBV12-3 or TRBV12-4 and TRBJ2-7; the TRBD2 assignment by TCRdb is unverifiable without DNA. The clonotype was recovered from a human donor in good health. Some clones in this sample may be carry-over from other donors' samples. The CDR3 region is CASSFFSGGTYEQYF.